This T cell receptor beta chain derives from a study of blood T cell repertoires in COVID-19 (dated by TCRdb to 2018 to 2021). Turning to the overall study: Collaborator samples came from the United States, Italy and Spain and covered acute and convalescent phases of COVID-19. The material from the prospective study consisted of cDNA or gDNA derived from T cells, B-cell-depleted T cells, or PBMCs. The dataset comprised deeply sampled blood TCRbeta repertoires from subjects exposed to, actively infected with, or recovered from COVID-19. The repertoires were released in a freely available public database meant as a resource for research on the immune response to SARS-CoV-2. The samples were drawn from the first 160 participants of the ongoing ImmuneRACE study and from roughly 1,300 subjects provided by 6 global collaborators. Sample metadata almost always included a de-identified subject ID, COVID-19 status, age in years and sex. HLA class I and class II types, where available, came from metadata supplied by the sample provider rather than from assay-based typing.

On the study overall, not on this receptor specifically: Clinical and demographic metadata were provided uncurated, with the amount varying by source and participant.

Concerning this clone itself: Its cognate antigen has yet to be identified. No much larger clone exists at a distance of one base, and base qualities are not known.

Trimming accounts for 6 bases at V and 11 bases at J, while the number of junction bases matched to no gene is 16. CDR1 and CDR2 are read off the germline V gene as SGHRS and YFSETQ. The cysteine opens and the phenylalanine closes a CDR3 of 15 amino acids. Only the CDR3 DNA is retained, 45 bases long and in frame from the first base. Participants in the prospective study were aged about 18 to 95 years, lived in under 30 United States geographic areas, and enrolled through a virtual design. In the prospective study, participants were assigned to cohorts based on the clinical history participants reported in a screening survey and a study questionnaire. Exposed participants were defined as having been in contact with someone with a PCR-confirmed or clinician-diagnosed COVID-19 case within 2 weeks of study entry. Mobile phlebotomists in the prospective study collected whole blood, serum and a nasopharyngeal or oropharyngeal swab from every participant. Additional blood draws and questionnaires over an approximately 2-month period could optionally be provided by prospective study participants. Blood samples from the prospective study were shipped frozen or at room temperature prior to DNA extraction.

TCRbeta CDR3 regions were amplified from genomic DNA using the immunoSEQ Assay, a bias-controlled multiplex PCR. The paper's data handling went like this. The number of nucleated cells in each sample was estimated by amplification of reference gene primers within the assay. Sequence reads were collapsed and filtered to measure the absolute abundance of every unique TCRbeta CDR3 rearrangement. For each sample, productive Simpson clonality was calculated as the square root of Simpson's diversity index over productive rearrangements. The clones in this table, taken by TCRdb from immuneACCESS, are in-frame only. Not every clone is retained; where verified, under half of the shortfall comes from an unresolved V gene, and the cause of the rest is unknown. V and J calls and clone size follow that table, whereas D and trimming were derived from the DNA. The sample data list about 250,000 clones, and approximately 89% of these were observed just once. The top ten clonotypes cover about 3.1% of the sample.

The clonotype was recovered from a woman in her forties who had been exposed to COVID-19. The sequence is built from TRBV5-1 and TRBJ2-2; 7 bases in the junction line up with TRBD2. Source material: PBMCs or T cells enriched from blood (not recorded which). The CDR3 reads CASTPTAGSVRELFF. The DNA sequence is as follows: TGCGCCAGCACGCCAACAGCGGGGAGCGTACGAGAGCTGTTTTTT.